The source of this T cell receptor (beta chain) is a study of shared clonotypes between healthy human individuals. In the naive CD8 group, cells lacked CD45RO and were positively selected for CCR7, so terminally differentiated effector memory CD45RA+ cells were left out. Adults of Caucasian background living in Nashville, Tennessee made up all donors. The study ran the assay at deep level. Libraries were prepared by immunoSEQ multiplex PCR; TCRdb keeps only in-frame clonotypes and omits some of them. The data show about 600,000 clones, around 95% seen once. The CDR3 totals 15 residues. The V and J ends lost 4 bases and 1 base respectively, with 14 bases between them. Germline V gene lookup returns CDR1 SGHDT and CDR2 YYEEEE.

The origin of this receptor is a woman aged 25 to 45 in good health. This rearrangement joins TRBV5-6 to TRBJ2-5; perhaps TRBD1 as D (6 bases). Sequencing was done on a sample of naive CD8+ T cells sorted from blood. The CDR3 loop is CASSPTGFPQETQYF. The CDR3 bases are TGTGCCAGCAGCCCCACAGGGTTCCCCCAAGAGACCCAGTACTTC.